The clone carrying this T cell receptor beta chain was counted between two and nine times. The antigen remains unidentified. The data belong to a study of spatial heterogeneity in lung cancer. TCRdb re-called the 5' RACE reads through MiXCR, storing one row per CDR3 protein. The top ten clones hold approximately 20% of a sample with about 9,600 distinct CDR3 sequences, under 8.5% of them seen once. The study's findings and limits: Tumors with more nonsynonymous mutations had more expanded intratumoral alpha and beta TCRs.

V shed 6 bases, J shed 6 bases, and the junction held 5 bases outside the gene matches. From germline, CDR1 is SGHAT and CDR2 FQDESV (reference sequence). This CDR3 is 13 amino acids long. Time point in this sample: sample taken at primary tumor resection. The TCR originated in a male donor with early-stage non-small cell lung cancer. This specimen consisted of lung tumor tissue, obtained at surgery. This chain links TRBV11-1 with TRBJ1-5; 7 bases agree with TRBD1. The CDR3 coding sequence is TGTGCCAGCAGTCAGGGGGTTGCTCAGCCCCAGCATTTT. This translates into CASSQGVAQPQHF. The full variable domain, rest sourced from reference TRBV11-1 and TRBJ1-5, is EAEVAQSPRYKITEKSQAVAFWCDPISGHATLYWYRQILGQGPELLVQFQDESVVDDSQLPKDRFSAERLKGVDSTLKIQPAELGDSAMYLCASSQGVAQPQHFGDGTRLSIL.